These T cell receptor beta chains were read from a single sample in a study of cytomegalovirus exposure and HLA in healthy donors. Assay used: immunoSEQ multiplex PCR; TCRdb lists only in-frame clones, some missing. The sample includes some 200,000 clones, about 62% of them seen just once. Sequenced sample: PBMCs. The origin of the receptors is a man aged 35-49 years in good health and CMV-seronegative. Each CDR3 is given with its conserved first and last residue. A D gene is named only where the DNA matches it firmly. Rows give clone size only sometimes, using once, few, many, or a class for an expanded clone.

TRBV2	TRBJ2-4	TRBD1	NA	TGTGCCAGCAGCTTACAGGGGATTGAGGACATTCAGTACTTC	CASSLQGIEDIQYF
TRBV7-2	TRBJ2-7	NA	NA	TGTGCCAGCAGCTTAGTCCCAGAATCCTACGAGCAGTACTTC	CASSLVPESYEQYF
TRBV7-9	TRBJ2-1	NA	NA	TGTTCCAGCAGCTTATGGCAGGGTGGAAATGAGCAGTTCTTC	CSSSLWQGGNEQFF
TRBV10-3	TRBJ2-5	TRBD2	NA	TGTGCCATCAGTCCCTCCGGGAGGGACGGGACCCAGTACTTC	CAISPSGRDGTQYF
TRBV6-5	TRBJ2-5	TRBD1	NA	TGTGCCAGCAGTTGGGCGGTGACAGGGGAAGAGACCCAGTACTTC	CASSWAVTGEETQYF
TRBV4-2	TRBJ2-7	NA	NA	TGTGCCAGCAGCCACCTCTCAGGGGCATCCTACGAGCAGTACTTC	CASSHLSGASYEQYF
TRBV7-6	TRBJ1-2	TRBD1	NA	TGTGCCAGCAGCTCAGACCCGACAGGGGGGACCGTCGGCTACACCTTC	CASSSDPTGGTVGYTF
TRBV7-8	TRBJ2-7	NA	NA	TGTGCCAGCAGCTTACCCAGCGGCTGCGAGCAGTACTTC	CASSLPSGCEQYF
TRBV6-5	TRBJ2-7	NA	NA	TGTGCCAGCAGTTACTCAGGCAGGGAGCAGTACTTC	CASSYSGREQYF
TRBV7-2	TRBJ2-3	TRBD2	NA	TGTGCCAGCAGCTTAGAGGCTAGCGGAACAGATACGCAGTATTTT	CASSLEASGTDTQYF
TRBV4-1	TRBJ2-7	TRBD2	NA	TGCGCCAGCGGTTCGGGGGGGGCTAACGAGCAGTACTTC	CASGSGGANEQYF
TRBV27	TRBJ2-7	NA	NA	TGTGCCAGCAGTCCCCTCGGGTTGACAGAGAAGGCCTACGAGCAGTACTTC	CASSPLGLTEKAYEQYF
TRBV6-1	TRBJ1-5	NA	NA	TGTGCCAGCCTTGACAGATATAGCAATCAGCCCCAGCATTTT	CASLDRYSNQPQHF
TRBV4-2	TRBJ2-4	TRBD2	NA	TGTGCCAGCAGCCACCCACTAGCGGGGGGTGAGGCCAAAAACATTCAGTACTTC	CASSHPLAGGEAKNIQYF
TRBV9	TRBJ2-1	TRBD2	NA	TGTGCCAGCAGCGTAGGACATAGCGGGGGGCGGGTCAATGAGCAGTTCTTC	CASSVGHSGGRVNEQFF
TRBV6-1	TRBJ1-1	NA	NA	TGTGCCAGCAGTGCTGTGCGGGGCACTGAAGCTTTCTTT	CASSAVRGTEAFF
TRBV30	TRBJ1-2	NA	NA	TGTGCCTGGACAACACAGGGTTTTGGCTACACCTTC	CAWTTQGFGYTF
TRBV4-3	TRBJ2-7	TRBD2	few	TGCGCCAGCAGCCCTAGCGGGGCTGGCTCCTACGAGCAGTACTTC	CASSPSGAGSYEQYF
TRBV5-4	TRBJ2-7	TRBD2	few	TGTGCCAGCAGCTTGCCCGGGGGGGCGGGGGAGCAGTACTTC	CASSLPGGAGEQYF
TRBV19	TRBJ2-5	TRBD2	NA	TGTGCCAGTAGTAGCGTCCAACCCGGGACTAGGAGAGAGACCCAGTACTTC	CASSSVQPGTRRETQYF
TRBV5-4	TRBJ2-7	TRBD2	NA	TGTGCCAGCAGCCCGGGACTAGCGGGGATTGAGCAGTACTTC	CASSPGLAGIEQYF
TRBV30	TRBJ2-7	TRBD2	NA	TGTGCCTGGAGGACTAGCGGGATAGCATACGAGCAGTACTTC	CAWRTSGIAYEQYF
TRBV19	TRBJ1-3	NA	NA	TGTGCCAGTAATGCAGGGGCGTCTGGAAACACCATATATTTT	CASNAGASGNTIYF
TRBV30	TRBJ2-3	NA	NA	TGTGCCTGGGAATCTTACGGACTTAACACAGATACGCAGTATTTT	CAWESYGLNTDTQYF
TRBV5-1	TRBJ2-5	TRBD2	NA	TGCGCCAGCAGCCCCGGAACTAGCGGGGAGACCCAGTACTTC	CASSPGTSGETQYF
TRBV15	TRBJ1-4	NA	NA	TGTGCCACCAGCAGAGATACCGGGGGTCGTGAAAAACTGTTTTTT	CATSRDTGGREKLFF
TRBV7-2	TRBJ2-7	TRBD2	NA	TGTGCCAGCAGCTTAGGCTGGACTAGCGGGATGACCTACGAGCAGTACTTC	CASSLGWTSGMTYEQYF
TRBV21-1	TRBJ1-2	NA	NA	TGTGCCAGCAGCATCCCGGGACAGAGGAACTATGGCTACACCTTC	CASSIPGQRNYGYTF
TRBV27	TRBJ2-6	NA	NA	TGTGCCAGCAGTTCAATTATATCCCGGACAAATAGTGGGGCCAACGTCCTGACTTTC	CASSSIISRTNSGANVLTF
TRBV10-1	TRBJ2-3	TRBD2	NA	TGCGCCAGCAGTGGCGGGGGGGATACGCAGTATTTT	CASSGGGDTQYF
TRBV1	TRBJ1-6	NA	NA	TGCACCAGCAGCCAAGAAGACAGTATCGGATATAATTCACCCCTCCACTTT	CTSSQEDSIGYNSPLHF
TRBV7-3	TRBJ2-2	TRBD2	NA	TGTGCCAGCAGCCCCCCTGCCGGGACTAGCGTAGTTGCCGGGGAGCTGTTTTTT	CASSPPAGTSVVAGELFF
TRBV6-1	TRBJ2-1	NA	few	TGTGCCAGCAGTGCCCTTGTTGAGCAGTTCTTC	CASSALVEQFF
TRBV5-1	TRBJ1-4	NA	NA	TGCGCCAGCAGCGGCAGAGACAGTCTTAATGAAAAACTGTTTTTT	CASSGRDSLNEKLFF
TRBV5-1	TRBJ2-1	TRBD2	NA	TGCGCCAGCAGCCTACCGGGACTAGCGGGGGGGCCCTACAATGAGCAGTTCTTC	CASSLPGLAGGPYNEQFF
TRBV5-5	TRBJ1-1	NA	few	TGTGCCAGCAGTACAGTTAACACTGAAGCTTTCTTT	CASSTVNTEAFF
TRBV5-1	TRBJ2-7	TRBD2	NA	TGCGCCAGCAGCTCGGGACTAGCGCGCGAGCAGTACTTC	CASSSGLAREQYF
TRBV7-9	TRBJ2-1	TRBD1	NA	TGTGCCAGCAGCCCCAGGAGGGACAGGGATTACAATGAGCAGTTCTTC	CASSPRRDRDYNEQFF
TRBV19	TRBJ1-4	TRBD1	NA	TGTGCCAGTAGTGGACAGGGCGACGGAAAGAAGAATGAAAAACTGTTTTTT	CASSGQGDGKKNEKLFF
TRBV7-2	TRBJ2-2	NA	NA	TGTGCCAGCAGCCCTCCCTACACCGGGGAGCTGTTTTTT	CASSPPYTGELFF
TRBV6-5	TRBJ2-3	TRBD1	NA	TGTGCCAGCAGTTTACAGGGGGGCACAGATACGCAGTATTTT	CASSLQGGTDTQYF
TRBV28	TRBJ2-3	TRBD2	NA	TGTGCCAGCAGACCACTCGCTAGCGGGGGGGCAGGGACGCAGTATTTT	CASRPLASGGAGTQYF
TRBV14	TRBJ2-1	TRBD2	NA	TGTGCCAGCAGCCAAGGTAGCGGGAAGCCCCGCAATGAGCAGTTCTTC	CASSQGSGKPRNEQFF
TRBV19	TRBJ2-1	TRBD2	NA	TGTGCCAGTAGTAATCGGGAGGGCCGCAATGAGCAGTTCTTC	CASSNREGRNEQFF
TRBV6-6	TRBJ2-2	NA	NA	TGTGCCAGCAGTTACTCGTCCCCGTTTACCGGGGAGCTGTTTTTT	CASSYSSPFTGELFF
TRBV2	TRBJ2-3	TRBD2	NA	TGTGCCAGCAACCCCGGACTAGCGGGAGGGGTAGATACGCAGTATTTT	CASNPGLAGGVDTQYF
TRBV7-9	TRBJ2-5	TRBD1	few	TGTGCCAGCAGATTAACAGGGGACCAAGAGACCCAGTACTTC	CASRLTGDQETQYF
TRBV4-1	TRBJ2-7	TRBD1	NA	TGCGCCAGCAGCCAAGATCGGGACAGGGGTTTCGACGAGCAGTACTTC	CASSQDRDRGFDEQYF
TRBV9	TRBJ2-1	NA	NA	TGTGCCAGCAGCCCGGGGAATCCCCATTTGATCTTC	CASSPGNPHLIF
TRBV5-1	TRBJ2-7	TRBD1	NA	TGCGCCAGCAGCCGGCGGGACAGGAGCTCCTACGAGCAGTACTTC	CASSRRDRSSYEQYF
TRBV7-2	TRBJ2-5	TRBD2	NA	TGTGCCAGCAGCTTTGTAGCGGGGGGGGAGGGCGAGACCCAGTACTTC	CASSFVAGGEGETQYF
TRBV27	TRBJ2-7	TRBD2	NA	TGTGCCAGCAGTTTAACTAGCGGGATCCCCGAGCAGTACTTC	CASSLTSGIPEQYF
TRBV5-4	TRBJ2-2	TRBD1	NA	TGTGCCAGCAGCGCTGCCCGGGACAGTAGTACCGGGGAGCTGTTTTTT	CASSAARDSSTGELFF
TRBV18	TRBJ1-1	TRBD1	NA	TGTGCCAGCTCACCCACAATTCCGGGACAGTCCACTGAAGCTTTCTTT	CASSPTIPGQSTEAFF
TRBV7-2	TRBJ1-6	NA	NA	TGTGCCAGCAGCTTTGGCAGCTATAATTCACCCCTCCACTTT	CASSFGSYNSPLHF
TRBV2	TRBJ2-5	NA	NA	TGTGCCAGCAGGATCCGGTTGCCACCCCAGGAAGAGACCCAGTACTTC	CASRIRLPPQEETQYF
TRBV6-5	TRBJ2-7	NA	once	TGTGCCAGCAGTTATAGACGGGGGGAGCAGTACTTC	CASSYRRGEQYF
TRBV27	TRBJ2-7	TRBD1	NA	TGTGCCAGCAGGGAGACAGGGTCGGCCTACGAGCAGTACTTC	CASRETGSAYEQYF
TRBV15	TRBJ1-2	NA	NA	TGTGCCACCAGCCCCGCAGGACGGGGCTATGGCTACACCTTC	CATSPAGRGYGYTF
TRBV7-9	TRBJ1-5	NA	NA	TGTGCCAGCAGCCTCGGACAGAATCAGCCCCAGCATTTT	CASSLGQNQPQHF